This T cell receptor (beta chain) is drawn from a study of blood T cell repertoires in COVID-19. In the original analysis: Amplification with reference gene primers provided the estimates of nucleated cell counts. The assay was immunoSEQ multiplex PCR, and TCRdb's table has in-frame clones only and misses some. V and J calls and clone size are those listed in that table; D and trimming were worked out from the DNA. Of around 140,000 clones listed, 70% to 90% are singletons. J gave up 7 bases and V 6 bases, and 8 bases lay outside the gene matches. The CDR3 loop spans 14 amino acids. Germline CDR1 is MNHEY and CDR2 is SVGAGI.

The chain joins TRBV6-5 to TRBJ1-2, with TRBD1 identical over 10 bases. Material for sequencing was peripheral blood. This TCR was sampled from a woman aged 55-75 years with acute or convalescent COVID-19. The CDR3 region is CASSAGTGVPGYTF. The CDR3 bases are TGTGCCAGCAGCGCCGGGACAGGGGTACCTGGCTACACCTTC.